This entry is about one TCR beta chain. The sample belongs to a study of blood T cell repertoires in COVID-19. Germline V gene sequence: CDR1 SQVTM, CDR2 ANQGSEA. CDR3 length: 12 residues. V lost 7 bases, J lost 4 bases, and 12 bases lay in between. The participants were between roughly 18 and 89 years old and came from about two dozen US areas. TCRdb keeps only in-frame clones here, not all; method: immunoSEQ multiplex PCR. The sample consists of 200,000 to 250,000 clones, 80% to 90% of them appearing once. The source is a man aged 35 to 55 who had recovered from COVID-19. Sequenced: PBMCs or T cells enriched from blood (not recorded which). The chain couples TRBV29-1 to TRBJ2-3, with no clear D. The CDR3 DNA is TGCAGCGCGATTTTGAGGCCAGATACGCAGTATTTT. Translated, it gives CSAILRPDTQYF.